Sequencing of this TCR beta chain was carried out in a study of early T cells in non-severe SARS-CoV-2 infection. Study at large: Bulk RNA isolated from unsorted whole blood underwent sequencing; chains were not paired.

The protocol attached unique molecular identifiers to individual cDNA molecules. TCRdb used MiXCR to reprocess the 5' RACE reads, holding one entry per CDR3 protein. Among some 48,000 distinct CDR3 sequences, 6.5% to 9.5% were seen once, and the ten largest hold roughly 5.9%. The sequencing input was whole blood. This receptor was taken from an adult who was a healthcare worker with PCR-confirmed SARS-CoV-2 infection or an uninfected control (not recorded which).

The DNA for the CDR3 is TGTGCCAGCGCTCTAAGCTCCGGGACAGGGCCCTACGAGCAGTACTTC. Protein: CASALSSGTGPYEQYF. The chain uses TRBV12-3 or TRBV12-4 and TRBJ2-7; TRBD1 aligns across 9 bases. V gave up 8 bases and J gave up 2 bases; unmatched junction bases: 13. The CDR3 length is 16 residues.